These 20 T cell receptor beta chains came from one sample sequenced in a study of vaccination and CD4 T cells after COVID-19. The Oncomine TCR Beta short-read assay sequenced DNA from cultured CD4+ T cells. TCRdb used MiXCR to reprocess the PCR reads, holding one entry per CDR3 protein. The sample lists 9,000 to 15,000 distinct CDR3 sequences; around 80% were seen once. Treatment of the sample: 10-day PBMC culture with coronavirus spike peptide pools or control peptides (ViraFEST assay). No antigen is known for these receptors. The sequencing input was CD4+ T cells from blood, cultured in vitro. These receptors originate from a human donor who had recovered from COVID-19.

This chain links TRBV12-3 or TRBV12-4 with TRBJ2-2, with D possibly TRBD2 on 6 matching bases. Trimming left V 3 bases short and J 5 bases short, with 7 bases between. The CDR3 runs 13 residues. DNA for the CDR3: TGTGCCAGCAGTTTTGGGGGGACCGGGGAGCTGTTTTTT. It codes for CASSFGGTGELFF.

The rearrangement links TRBV6-1 to TRBJ1-3, with unresolved D. Deletions cut 7 bases from V and 2 bases from J, with 15 bases between. The CDR3 runs to 15 residues. The germline V gene has CDR1 MNHNS and CDR2 SASEGT. DNA of the CDR3: TGTGCCAGCACACAATCCGGAAGAACTGGAAACACCATATATTTT. This sequence encodes CASTQSGRTGNTIYF.

The V gene is TRBV19, the J gene TRBJ2-2; D possibly corresponds to TRBD1 (6 bases). Trimming removed 7 bases from V and 6 bases from J, with 18 bases in between. CDR1 is LNHDA and CDR2 is SQIVND in the germline V gene (reference sequence). The CDR3 loop spans 15 amino acids. The DNA of the CDR3 is TGTGCCAGTAACTTCGGGACACCAAACCCCGGGGAGCTGTTTTTT. It encodes CASNFGTPNPGELFF.

The chain combines TRBV27 with TRBJ1-1, with 10 positions matching TRBD1. V lost 5 bases to trimming and J lost 6 bases; unmatched junction nucleotides: 6. The CDR3 loop spans 14 amino acids. CDR1 and CDR2 (germline): MNHEY, SMNVEV (reference sequence). CDR3 DNA sequence: TGTGCCAGCAGTCTGACAGGGGGCAGCCCTGAAGCTTTCTTT. It encodes CASSLTGGSPEAFF.

This chain uses TRBV12-3 or TRBV12-4 with TRBJ2-4; TRBD1 agrees at 8 bases. The CDR3 has 17 amino acids. V was pared by 2 bases and J by 2 bases, with 8 bases of the junction left unmatched. CDR3 bases: TGTGCCAGCAGTTTACTCGGACAGGGCCTAACCAAAAACATTCAGTACTTC. Amino acids: CASSLLGQGLTKNIQYF.

The V and J genes are TRBV28 and TRBJ1-5; possible D gene TRBD1, 5 bases. Trimming pared 7 bases from V and 5 bases from J, leaving 9 bases between. Germline V gene sequence: CDR1 MDHEN, CDR2 SYDVKM. This CDR3 spans 12 amino acids. The CDR3 region has the DNA TGTGCCAGCAACTGGGGGTATCAGCCCCAGCATTTT. Amino acids: CASNWGYQPQHF.

The CDR3 protein is CASSSPLGNTEAFF. The CDR3 DNA is TGTGCCAGCAGTTCACCCCTCGGCAACACTGAAGCTTTCTTT. The chain employs TRBV11-2 and TRBJ1-1, with D hard to call. Trimming cost V 6 bases and J 2 bases, with 13 bases left between them. CDR3 length: 14 amino acids. The germline V gene has CDR1 SGHAT and CDR2 FQNNGV.

The chain joins TRBV20-1 to TRBJ1-1, with D maybe TRBD1 (6 bases). CDR1 DFQATT and CDR2 SNEGSKA come from the germline V gene (reference sequence). The CDR3 is 13 amino acids. The V end lost 5 bases, the J end lost 2 bases, and 12 bases lay between the germline ends. DNA of the CDR3: TGCAGTGCTCGTGGACAGATAAACACTGAAGCTTTCTTT. The encoded protein is CSARGQINTEAFF.

The chain employs TRBV19 and TRBJ1-1; unclear D gene. Looked up from germline, CDR1 is LNHDA and CDR2 is SQIVND (reference sequence). CDR3 length: 16 residues. V shed 7 bases and J shed 0 bases, with 18 bases lying between them. The CDR3 loop reads CASTFTPAQLNTEAFF. CDR3 bases: TGTGCCAGTACCTTCACACCGGCACAGCTGAACACTGAAGCTTTCTTT.

This clonotype was observed a few times. The chain joins TRBV7-3 to TRBJ2-3; 7 bases are shared with TRBD2. V trimming: 4 bases; J trimming: 2 bases; junction bases outside the gene matches: 12. Germline CDR1 SGHTA, CDR2 FQGTGA. The length of the CDR3 is 17 residues. The CDR3, as DNA: TGTGCCAGCAGCTCGGAGCGGGAAAGTTCCTACACAGATACGCAGTATTTT. Translation gives CASSSERESSYTDTQYF.

The chain links TRBV20-1 to TRBJ1-1, with 7 bases that match TRBD1. Germline loops: CDR1 DFQATT, CDR2 SNEGSKA (reference sequence). CDR3 length: 11 residues. The junction had 3 bases not matched to a gene; V was cut back by 5 bases and J by 6 bases. The CDR3 DNA sequence: TGCAGTGCTGACAGGGTTGCTGAAGCTTTCTTT. This encodes CSADRVAEAFF.

The chain employs TRBV7-9 and TRBJ2-2; 8 nucleotides line up with TRBD2. Germline CDR1 is SEHNR and CDR2 is FQNEAQ (reference sequence). V dropped 2 bases and J dropped 5; count of bases not matched to a gene: 7. CDR3 length: 16 amino acids. The CDR3 DNA reads TGTGCCAGCAGCTTATACGGGAGGGCCCGTACCGGGGAGCTGTTTTTT. Protein product: CASSLYGRARTGELFF.

V gene TRBV28 combines with J gene TRBJ2-5, with 8 bases lining up with TRBD2. From germline, CDR1 is MDHEN and CDR2 SYDVKM. With V trimmed by 5 bases and J by 7 bases, 12 bases remained unmatched. The CDR3 is 15 residues long. CDR3 nucleotides: TGTGCCAGCAGTCTATTAGGACTAGCTATAAGGACCCAGTACTTC. Encoded protein: CASSLLGLAIRTQYF.

V and J are TRBV6-2 or TRBV6-3 and TRBJ2-5, with TRBD2 matching over 9 bases. CDR1 and CDR2 from the germline V gene are MNHEY and SVGEGT. V shed 6 bases, J shed 5 bases, and the junction held 19 bases outside the gene matches. This CDR3 is 18 amino acids long. CDR3 coding DNA: TGTGCCAGCAGCCCTGACCTAGCGGGGAGACGACGGTGGGAGACCCAGTACTTC. Its protein is CASSPDLAGRRRWETQYF.

This clonotype is termed medium-sized. The V gene is TRBV20-1, the J gene TRBJ1-5; tentative D call: TRBD1 (5 bases). V was clipped by 5 bases and J by 7 bases, with 18 bases between them. CDR3 length: 14 amino acids. CDR1 and CDR2 from the germline V gene are DFQATT and SNEGSKA (reference sequence). DNA of the CDR3: TGCAGTGCTCCCCCGGACACCGTGGGACAGCCCCAGCATTTT. Amino acid sequence: CSAPPDTVGQPQHF.

V is TRBV7-9 and J is TRBJ1-2; D not resolved. Germline V gene data show CDR1 as SEHNR and CDR2 as FQNEAQ (reference sequence). V was pared by 4 bases and J by 8 bases, with 11 bases between. The CDR3 consists of 12 residues. CDR3 region: CASSSDGGGYTF. The CDR3 region has the DNA TGTGCCAGCAGCTCGGACGGTGGGGGCTACACCTTC.

The V call is TRBV28, the J call TRBJ2-5, with D perhaps being TRBD1 or TRBD2 (6 bases each). V was pared by 1 base and J by 1 base, with 13 bases between. The CDR3 is made up of 16 amino acids. Germline V lookup: CDR1 MDHEN, CDR2 SYDVKM. CDR3 residues: CASSLSRGPSQETQYF. The CDR3 bases are TGTGCCAGCAGTTTATCTCGGGGGCCCAGCCAAGAGACCCAGTACTTC.

On this clonotype: The junction does not match germline at one end; this may be a read error. This chain connects TRBV20-1 to TRBJ1-5; no firm D call. The CDR3 loop spans 13 amino acids. Germline V gene lookup returns CDR1 DFQATT and CDR2 SNEGSKA (reference sequence). The CDR3 DNA follows: TGCAGTGCCATCCTAGAGACCAATCATCCCCAGCATTTT. Translated, it gives CSAILETNHPQHF.

The J gene is TRBJ1-2, the V gene TRBV28; D call uncertain. V was cut by 3 bases and J by 2 bases, with 13 bases left in between. Germline V gene sequence: CDR1 MDHEN, CDR2 SYDVKM. The CDR3 spans 15 residues. CDR3 loop: CASSLHQKVNYGYTF. The CDR3 bases are TGTGCCAGCAGTTTGCATCAGAAAGTAAACTATGGCTACACCTTC.

This clonotype was counted a few times. This chain uses TRBV7-2 with TRBJ1-2, with D maybe TRBD1 (6 bases). Germline assignment: CDR1 SGHTA and CDR2 FQGNSA. Trimming took 5 bases from V and 0 from J, leaving 16 bases between them. This CDR3 has 16 amino acids. CDR3 loop: CASSLQGSLANYGYTF. The CDR3 nucleotides read TGTGCCAGCAGCCTCCAGGGGTCCCTAGCTAACTATGGCTACACCTTC. The full variable domain, its missing parts supplied by reference TRBV7-2 and TRBJ1-2, is GAGVSQSPSNKVTEKGKDVELRCDPISGHTALYWYRQSLGQGLEFLIYFQGNSAPDKSGLPSDRFSAERTGGSVSTLTIQRTQQEDSAVYLCASSLQGSLANYGYTFGSGTRLTVV.